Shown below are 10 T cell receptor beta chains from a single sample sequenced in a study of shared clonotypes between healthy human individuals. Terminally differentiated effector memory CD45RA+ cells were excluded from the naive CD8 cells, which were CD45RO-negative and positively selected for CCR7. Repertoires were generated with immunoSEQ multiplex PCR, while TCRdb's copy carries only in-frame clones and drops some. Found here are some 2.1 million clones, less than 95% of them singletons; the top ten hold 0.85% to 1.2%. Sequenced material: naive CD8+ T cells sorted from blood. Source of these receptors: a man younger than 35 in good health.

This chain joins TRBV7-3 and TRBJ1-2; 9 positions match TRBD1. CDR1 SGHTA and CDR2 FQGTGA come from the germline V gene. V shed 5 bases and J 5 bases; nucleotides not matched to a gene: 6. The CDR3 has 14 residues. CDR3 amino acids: CASSDSGTGYGYTF. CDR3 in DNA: TGTGCCAGCAGCGACTCCGGGACAGGGTATGGCTACACCTTC.

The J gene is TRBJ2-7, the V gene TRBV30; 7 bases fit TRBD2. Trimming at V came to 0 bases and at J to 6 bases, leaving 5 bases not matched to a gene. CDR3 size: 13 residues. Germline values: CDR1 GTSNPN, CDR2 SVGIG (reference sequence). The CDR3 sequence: CAWSVAGYGEQYF. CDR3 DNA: TGTGCCTGGAGTGTAGCGGGGTATGGCGAGCAGTACTTC. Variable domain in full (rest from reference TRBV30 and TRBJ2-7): SQTIHQWPATLVQPVGSPLSLECTVEGTSNPNLYWYRQAAGRGLQLLFYSVGIGQISSEVPQNLSASRPQDRQFILSSKKLLLSDSGFYLCAWSVAGYGEQYFGPGTRLTVT.

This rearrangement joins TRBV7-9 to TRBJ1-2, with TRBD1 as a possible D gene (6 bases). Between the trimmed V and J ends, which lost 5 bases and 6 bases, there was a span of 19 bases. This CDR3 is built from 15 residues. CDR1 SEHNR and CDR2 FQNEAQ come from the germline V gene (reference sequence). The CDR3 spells CASSMHPGTSNGYTF. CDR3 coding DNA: TGTGCCAGCAGCATGCATCCCGGGACATCGAATGGCTACACCTTC.

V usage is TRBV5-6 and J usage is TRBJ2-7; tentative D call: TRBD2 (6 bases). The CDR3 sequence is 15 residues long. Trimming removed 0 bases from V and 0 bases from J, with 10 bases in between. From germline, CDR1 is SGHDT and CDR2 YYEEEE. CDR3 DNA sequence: TGTGCCAGCAGCTTGGCCCGGGACTTCTCCTACGAGCAGTACTTC. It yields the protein CASSLARDFSYEQYF.

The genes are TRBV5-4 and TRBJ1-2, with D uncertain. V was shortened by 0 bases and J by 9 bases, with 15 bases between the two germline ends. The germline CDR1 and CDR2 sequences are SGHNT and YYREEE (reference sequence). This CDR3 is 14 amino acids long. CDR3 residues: CASSLATPASSYTF. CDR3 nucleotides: TGTGCCAGCAGCTTGGCGACCCCCGCCAGTAGCTACACCTTC. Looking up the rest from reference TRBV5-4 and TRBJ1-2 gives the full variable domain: ETGVTQSPTHLIKTRGQQVTLRCSSQSGHNTVSWYQQALGQGPQFIFQYYREEENGRGNFPPRFSGLQFPNYSSELNVNALELDDSALYLCASSLATPASSYTFGSGTRLTVV.

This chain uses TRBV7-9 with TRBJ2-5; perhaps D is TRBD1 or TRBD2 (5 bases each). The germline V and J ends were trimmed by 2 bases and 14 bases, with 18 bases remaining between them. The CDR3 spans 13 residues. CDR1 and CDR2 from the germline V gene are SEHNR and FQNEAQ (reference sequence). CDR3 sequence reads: CASSLPGPLDSYF. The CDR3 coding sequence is TGTGCCAGCAGCTTACCGGGACCCCTAGATTCATACTTC. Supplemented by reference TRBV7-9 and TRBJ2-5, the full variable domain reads DTGVSQNPRHKITKRGQNVTFRCDPISEHNRLYWYRQTLGQGPEFLTYFQNEAQLEKSRLLSDRFSAERPKGSFSTLEIQRTEQGDSAMYLCASSLPGPLDSYFGPGTRLLVL.

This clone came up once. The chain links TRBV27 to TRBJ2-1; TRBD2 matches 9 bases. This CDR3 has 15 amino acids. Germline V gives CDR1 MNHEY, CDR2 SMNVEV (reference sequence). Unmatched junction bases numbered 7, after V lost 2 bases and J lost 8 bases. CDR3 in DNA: TGTGCCAGCAGTTTAGGCAATAGCGGGAGCGATGAGCAGTTCTTC. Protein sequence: CASSLGNSGSDEQFF.

The CDR3 DNA reads TGTGCCAGCAGCCGCGACGGACAGTTCTACGAGCAGTACTTC. The encoded protein is CASSRDGQFYEQYF. The chain uses TRBV5-4 and TRBJ2-7; D may be TRBD1 (6 bases). The V gene lost 4 bases and the J gene lost 3 bases, with 14 bases spanning the gap. Germline V gene data show CDR1 as SGHNT and CDR2 as YYREEE (reference sequence). The CDR3 runs to 14 residues.

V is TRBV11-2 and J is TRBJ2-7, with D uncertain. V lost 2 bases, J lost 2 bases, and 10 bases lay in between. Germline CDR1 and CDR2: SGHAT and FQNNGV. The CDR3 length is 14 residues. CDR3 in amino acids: CASSLSQEAYEQYF. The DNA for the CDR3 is TGTGCCAGCAGCTTAAGTCAGGAAGCCTACGAGCAGTACTTC.

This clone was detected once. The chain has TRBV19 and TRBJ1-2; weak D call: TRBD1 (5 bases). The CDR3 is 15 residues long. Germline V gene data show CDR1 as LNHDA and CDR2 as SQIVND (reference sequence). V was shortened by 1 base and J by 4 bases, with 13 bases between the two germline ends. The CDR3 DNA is TGTGCCAGTAGTATAGGATGGACAACCGGCTATGGCTACACCTTC. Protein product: CASSIGWTTGYGYTF.